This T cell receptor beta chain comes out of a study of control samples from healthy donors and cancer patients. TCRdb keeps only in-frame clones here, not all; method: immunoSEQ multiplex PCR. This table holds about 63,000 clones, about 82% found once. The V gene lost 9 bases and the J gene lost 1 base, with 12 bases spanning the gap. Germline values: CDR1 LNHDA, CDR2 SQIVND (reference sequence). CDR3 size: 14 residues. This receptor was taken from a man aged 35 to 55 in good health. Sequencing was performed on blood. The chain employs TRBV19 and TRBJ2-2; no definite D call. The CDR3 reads CASSWKRNTGELFF. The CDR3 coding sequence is TGTGCCAGCTCATGGAAAAGGAACACCGGGGAGCTGTTTTTT.